This T cell receptor (beta chain) comes out of a study of OX40 agonist ivuxolimab in advanced cancers. Study-wide background: From 23 to 79 years was the age range, with a mean of around 56 years, and over 80% were male.

This CDR3 comprises 12 residues. Looked up from germline, CDR1 is KGHSH and CDR2 is LQKENI. Unmatched junction bases numbered 3, after V lost 6 bases and J lost 12 bases. Using immunoSEQ multiplex PCR, the repertoire was profiled, and TCRdb retains in-frame clones only, with some absent. The sample shows some 80,000 clones, roughly nine tenths of them seen only once. The sequence was obtained from an adult with an advanced solid tumor such as melanoma, head and neck, liver or kidney cancer. The source was CD4+ or CD8+ T cells sorted from blood, collected in a trial of the OX40 agonist ivuxolimab. J is TRBJ2-1 and V is TRBV18; 12 bases are a match to TRBD2. The DNA of the CDR3 is TGTGCCAGCTCGACTAGCGGGGGATCGCAGTTCTTC. This encodes CASSTSGGSQFF.